This TCR beta chain emerged from a study of PD-1 blockade in classical Hodgkin lymphoma. Findings and caveats of the study: Patients excluded were those beginning nivolumab under 1 year after ASCT. Only CD4+ TCR diversity, not CD8+, had risen significantly by C4D1.

All patients experienced relapse after autologous stem cell transplantation, and brentuximab vedotin exposure was variable. The ends were cut back, 2 bases at V and 3 bases at J, with 14 bases in the middle. The germline gives CDR1 MDHEN, CDR2 SYDVKM. The CDR3 covers 15 residues. TCRdb's table, derived via immunoSEQ multiplex PCR, lists solely in-frame clones and lacks some. The repertoire holds 75,000 to 100,000 clones, with roughly 80% as singletons. Comment on this clone: Its target is unknown.

The origin of this receptor is a human donor with classical Hodgkin lymphoma. Sequencing used peripheral blood mononuclear cells (PBMCs), obtained before the second cycle of nivolumab. The V call is TRBV28, the J call TRBJ2-7; no definite D call. Here the CDR3 reads CASSLGVSYGYEQYF. The DNA for the CDR3 is TGTGCCAGCAGTTTAGGGGTCAGCTATGGCTACGAGCAGTACTTC.